These 28 T cell receptor beta chains came from one sample sequenced in a study of shared clonotypes between healthy human individuals. CD45RO-negative cells were positively selected for CCR7, leaving out terminally differentiated effector memory CD45RA+ cells. Clones were sequenced by immunoSEQ multiplex PCR, and TCRdb holds only the in-frame ones, with some missing. The sample includes some 2,000,000 clones, about 94% of them seen just once. Sequencing input: naive CD8+ T cells sorted from blood. The receptor source for this set is a man between 18 and 29 years old in good health.

A note on this clone: The sample carries other DNA sequences with the same CDR3. This sequence joins TRBV4-1 and TRBJ2-7; TRBD2 matches 8 bases. The CDR3 runs 16 residues. V shed 0 bases and J 3 bases; nucleotides not matched to a gene: 7. The germline V gene encodes CDR1 MGHRA and CDR2 YSYEKL. The DNA for the CDR3 is TGCGCCAGCAGCCAAGATCCCACTAGCGGTAGCTACGAGCAGTACTTC. It yields the protein CASSQDPTSGSYEQYF.

V usage is TRBV6-1 and J usage is TRBJ1-2; 7 nucleotides agree with TRBD1. V dropped 6 bases and J dropped 2; count of bases not matched to a gene: 6. CDR1 is MNHNS and CDR2 is SASEGT in the germline V gene. This CDR3 region has 14 residues. CDR3 sequence: CASSLRQGNYGYTF. As DNA, the CDR3 is TGTGCCAGCAGCCTCCGACAGGGCAACTATGGCTACACCTTC.

The chain recombines TRBV7-8 with TRBJ2-7; 7 nucleotides line up with TRBD1. The V segment lost 2 bases and the J segment 3 bases; nucleotides outside the gene matches: 4. The CDR3 is 14 amino acids. Germline lookup yields CDR1 SGHVS and CDR2 FQNEAQ. The CDR3 sequence is CASSLWSGGYEQYF. For the CDR3, the DNA is TGTGCCAGCAGCTTATGGTCAGGGGGCTACGAGCAGTACTTC.

This clone was picked up one time. The chain links TRBV9 to TRBJ2-5; no clear D. This CDR3 has 15 amino acids. Germline CDR1 and CDR2: SGDLS and YYNGEE. V was shortened by 0 bases and J by 5 bases, with 14 bases between the two germline ends. The DNA of the CDR3 is TGTGCCAGCAGCGTAGAAGGCTACCCCGTGGAGACCCAGTACTTC. It translates to CASSVEGYPVETQYF. The variable domain in full, with the rest retrieved from reference TRBV9 and TRBJ2-5, is DSGVTQTPKHLITATGQRVTLRCSPRSGDLSVYWYQQSLDQGLQFLIQYYNGEERAKGNILERFSAQQFPDLHSELNLSSLELGDSALYFCASSVEGYPVETQYFGPGTRLLVL.

This chain links TRBV4-3 with TRBJ2-1; D not resolved. CDR1 is LGHNA and CDR2 is YSLEER in the germline V gene. The CDR3 has 16 amino acids. Between the trimmed V and J ends, which lost 0 bases and 0 bases, there was a span of 9 bases. The CDR3 nucleotides read TGCGCCAGCAGCCAAGATTTCGTAAGCTCCTACAATGAGCAGTTCTTC. Translated: CASSQDFVSSYNEQFF.

The chain links TRBV7-2 to TRBJ2-4, with D unresolved. The CDR3 runs to 13 residues. V was shortened by 3 bases and J by 5 bases, with 8 bases between the two germline ends. Germline CDR1 is SGHTA and CDR2 is FQGNSA. The CDR3 DNA follows: TGTGCCAGCAGCTTGTTAGAGGAAAACATTCAGTACTTC. This encodes CASSLLEENIQYF.

The genes are TRBV7-8 and TRBJ2-3; D ambiguous. Trimming removed 5 bases at V and 6 bases at J, with 9 bases between. Germline V CDR1 and CDR2: SGHVS, FQNEAQ. CDR3 size: 12 residues. CDR3 sequence (DNA): TGTGCCAGCAGCGCACCCCCGGATACGCAGTATTTT. This sequence encodes CASSAPPDTQYF.

The chain recombines TRBV19 with TRBJ2-1; TRBD2 is a possible D gene (5 bases). Deletions cut 3 bases from V and 0 bases from J, with 6 bases between. CDR3 length: 14 residues. Germline CDR1 reads LNHDA; CDR2 reads SQIVND (reference sequence). The CDR3 nucleotides read TGTGCCAGTAGTATCGGGGACTCCTACAATGAGCAGTTCTTC. Encoded protein: CASSIGDSYNEQFF.

The V gene is TRBV5-6, the J gene TRBJ2-5; D is uncertain. Between the trimmed V and J ends, which lost 2 bases and 1 base, there was a span of 6 bases. Per germline, CDR1 SGHDT and CDR2 YYEEEE. The CDR3 is 13 amino acids. The CDR3 is CASSLRLQETQYF. Written as DNA, the CDR3 is TGTGCCAGCAGCTTACGACTCCAAGAGACCCAGTACTTC. The variable domain in full, completed from reference TRBV5-6 and TRBJ2-5, reads DAGVTQSPTHLIKTRGQQVTLRCSPKSGHDTVSWYQQALGQGPQFIFQYYEEEERQRGNFPDRFSGHQFPNYSSELNVNALLLGDSALYLCASSLRLQETQYFGPGTRLLVL.

A remark on this clone: Other DNA sequences in the sample encode the same CDR3. The chain employs TRBV5-1 and TRBJ2-3; tentative D call: TRBD2 (7 bases). Trimming left V 2 bases short and J 4 bases short, with 11 bases between. Germline V gives CDR1 SGHRS, CDR2 YFSETQ. This CDR3 has 14 amino acids. CDR3: CASSLRGGADTQYF. The CDR3 region has the DNA TGCGCCAGCAGCTTAAGGGGGGGCGCAGATACGCAGTATTTT.

This clone was seen at least ten times. The V gene is TRBV30, the J gene TRBJ1-5; D is perhaps TRBD1 (5 bases). Trimming removed 3 bases at V and 4 bases at J, with 16 bases between. The CDR3 length is 15 residues. The germline CDR1 and CDR2 sequences are GTSNPN and SVGIG (reference sequence). The CDR3, as DNA: TGTGCCTGGAGAAGTTCGGGGGGTAGAAATCAGCCCCAGCATTTT. Translating gives CAWRSSGGRNQPQHF.

The chain uses TRBV30 and TRBJ1-6, with D hard to call. CDR3 size: 14 residues. In germline, CDR1 is GTSNPN, CDR2 SVGIG (reference sequence). With 7 bases removed from V and 7 bases from J, the gap between germline ends came to 17 bases. CDR3 nucleotides: TGTGCCTCCTCGATGGGAACGGGAAATTCACCCCTCCACTTT. It translates to CASSMGTGNSPLHF.

V and J are TRBV5-1 and TRBJ2-2, with D perhaps assigned TRBD1 or TRBD2 (6 bases each). The CDR3 has 17 residues. Trimming took off 0 bases at V and 4 bases at J, with 16 bases between the two ends. CDR1 and CDR2 from the germline V gene are SGHRS and YFSETQ. The CDR3 loop is CASSLDAGTRLTGELFF. In DNA, the CDR3 is TGCGCCAGCAGCTTGGATGCGGGGACAAGGCTCACCGGGGAGCTGTTTTTT. The whole variable domain, filled in from reference TRBV5-1 and TRBJ2-2, reads KAGVTQTPRYLIKTRGQQVTLSCSPISGHRSVSWYQQTPGQGLQFLFEYFSETQRNKGNFPGRFSGRQFSNSRSEMNVSTLELGDSALYLCASSLDAGTRLTGELFFGEGSRLTVL.

The chain has TRBV11-2 and TRBJ2-7; tentative D call: TRBD2 (6 bases). The V end was cut by 1 base, the J end by 3 bases, with 10 bases between. CDR3 length equals 14 residues. Germline-derived CDR1 and CDR2 are SGHAT and FQNNGV. The CDR3 nucleotides read TGTGCCAGCAGCTTAGTCAGGGAGGACTACGAGCAGTACTTC. Amino acids: CASSLVREDYEQYF.

This clone has only a few counts. The chain employs TRBV4-1 and TRBJ1-2; D call uncertain. Germline V gives CDR1 MGHRA, CDR2 YSYEKL. The V end was cut by 4 bases, the J end by 8 bases, with 5 bases between. The CDR3 spans 10 residues. CDR3 region: CASSLQGYTF. The CDR3 DNA is TGCGCCAGCAGCCTTCAGGGCTACACCTTC.

This clone was recorded once. The J gene is TRBJ2-2, the V gene TRBV19, with a tentative D call TRBD1 (6 bases). The CDR3 is 15 amino acids. The V end lost 3 bases, the J end lost 0 bases, and 8 bases lay between the germline ends. CDR1 is LNHDA, CDR2 SQIVND, per germline (reference sequence). The CDR3 bases are TGTGCCAGTAGTATGGGGGCAGCGAACACCGGGGAGCTGTTTTTT. The encoded protein is CASSMGAANTGELFF.

CDR3 loop: CASSPLSILETQYF. CDR3 DNA sequence: TGTGCCAGCAGCCCGCTATCTATTTTGGAGACCCAGTACTTC. The J gene is TRBJ2-5, the V gene TRBV5-6; D call uncertain. The CDR3 loop spans 14 amino acids. Trimming removed 4 bases from V and 5 bases from J, with 15 bases in between. Germline values: CDR1 SGHDT, CDR2 YYEEEE.

The chain couples TRBV28 to TRBJ1-3; D gene uncertain. The CDR3 is made up of 16 amino acids. V lost 6 bases and J 0 bases, leaving 15 bases between the germline ends. The germline CDR1 and CDR2 sequences are MDHEN and SYDVKM. The CDR3 protein is CASSPVEGSSGNTIYF. CDR3 DNA sequence: TGTGCCAGCAGCCCCGTGGAGGGTAGCTCTGGAAACACCATATATTTT.

This clone was seen just once. This chain connects TRBV9 to TRBJ1-6; 9 bases map to TRBD1. The germline V gene encodes CDR1 SGDLS and CDR2 YYNGEE. CDR3 length: 15 amino acids. The V gene end was trimmed by 5 bases and the J gene end by 7 bases; junction bases not matched to a gene: 7. In DNA, the CDR3 is TGTGCCAGCAGAGGGGGACAGGGCGGCAATTCACCCCTCCACTTT. Its protein is CASRGGQGGNSPLHF.

Concerning this clone: In the same sample, other DNA sequences code for this CDR3. The V and J genes are TRBV5-6 and TRBJ2-7; possible D gene TRBD1, 6 bases. Germline CDR1 reads SGHDT; CDR2 reads YYEEEE. Trimming took 0 bases from V and 2 from J, leaving 9 bases between them. This CDR3 is built from 14 residues. The CDR3 spells CASSLAGEPYEQYF. CDR3 nucleotide sequence: TGTGCCAGCAGCTTGGCAGGGGAACCCTACGAGCAGTACTTC.

This chain connects TRBV13 to TRBJ1-4; possible D gene TRBD1, 6 bases. Germline V gives CDR1 PRHDT, CDR2 FYEKMQ (reference sequence). The CDR3 consists of 14 residues. The V and J ends lost 1 base and 8 bases respectively, with 11 bases between them. The CDR3 reads CASSLAGGREKLFF. Written as DNA, the CDR3 is TGTGCCAGCAGCTTAGCTGGGGGGCGGGAAAAACTGTTTTTT.

The chain combines TRBV6-6 with TRBJ2-5, with D possibly TRBD2 on 6 matching bases. TRBJ2-7 matches the DNA end more closely, so the J call is doubtful. The CDR3 loop spans 13 amino acids. Per germline, CDR1 MNHNY and CDR2 SVGAGI (reference sequence). CDR3 region: CASSYPPGDEQYF. CDR3 nucleotides: TGTGCCAGCAGTTACCCCCCGGGGGACGAGCAGTACTTC.

The J gene is TRBJ2-7, the V gene TRBV10-3; D gene uncertain. The CDR3 has 13 residues. Germline-derived CDR1 and CDR2 are ENHRY and SYGVKD. The ends were cut back, 7 bases at V and 1 base at J, with 11 bases in the middle. In DNA, the CDR3 is TGTGCCATCAAGTTCAGGCAGTCCTACGAGCAGTACTTC. This encodes CAIKFRQSYEQYF.

This clone was counted once. The rearrangement joins TRBV13 to TRBJ1-1; D is undetermined. This CDR3 comprises 15 residues. V lost 1 base and J 1 base, leaving 10 bases between the germline ends. Germline CDR1 and CDR2: PRHDT and FYEKMQ (reference sequence). This CDR3 reads CASSLESTSNTEAFF. The CDR3 DNA reads as TGTGCCAGCAGCTTAGAAAGTACCTCGAACACTGAAGCTTTCTTT.

The chain is built from TRBV13 and TRBJ2-1; 9 bases are shared with TRBD2. J lost 0 bases, V lost 5 bases, and 5 bases had no gene match. The CDR3 consists of 16 residues. Germline loops: CDR1 PRHDT, CDR2 FYEKMQ (reference sequence). The CDR3 sequence is CASSLAGLNSYNEQFF. CDR3 DNA: TGTGCCAGCAGCCTAGCGGGATTAAACTCCTACAATGAGCAGTTCTTC. Looking up the rest from reference TRBV13 and TRBJ2-1 gives the full variable domain: AAGVIQSPRHLIKEKRETATLKCYPIPRHDTVYWYQQGPGQDPQFLISFYEKMQSDKGSIPDRFSAQQFSDYHSELNMSSLELGDSALYFCASSLAGLNSYNEQFFGPGTRLTVL.

V usage is TRBV14 and J usage is TRBJ2-7, with unresolved D. The germline V gene encodes CDR1 SGHDN and CDR2 FVKESK. V was pared by 6 bases and J by 6 bases, with 18 bases between. There are 14 residues in the CDR3. The CDR3 DNA reads as TGTGCCAGCAGTGTAGCCCCGCTTCTGGGCGAGCAGTACTTC. This gives the protein CASSVAPLLGEQYF.

The gene calls are TRBV11-2 and TRBJ1-1; D not certain. The CDR3 runs 16 residues. Trimming shortened V by 2 bases and J by 3 bases, and 16 bases separated the two germline ends. Looked up from germline, CDR1 is SGHAT and CDR2 is FQNNGV. This CDR3 reads CASSLMDLTLDTEAFF. The CDR3 nucleotides are TGTGCCAGCAGCTTAATGGACCTCACGCTGGACACTGAAGCTTTCTTT.

This chain connects TRBV27 to TRBJ2-1; D is unresolved. The CDR3 sequence is 13 residues long. Germline assignment: CDR1 MNHEY and CDR2 SMNVEV (reference sequence). V was trimmed by 1 base and J by 4 bases, leaving 5 bases between them. This CDR3 is CASSLYLYNEQFF. The CDR3 nucleotides read TGTGCCAGCAGTTTATACCTTTACAATGAGCAGTTCTTC.